Below, one TCR beta chain is given with its context. This clonotype was recorded a few times. The target of this receptor is not known. No base qualities exist here, and no much larger clone lies one base off it. The CDR3 contains 16 residues, cysteine and phenylalanine counted. Left in the record is the CDR3 DNA by itself, 48 bases read in frame from the first base. At the junction V is shortened by 5 bases and J by 2 bases, with 16 bases in between. Via the germline V gene, CDR1 is SGHAT and CDR2 FQNNGV. The data derive from a study of CD8 T cells in ankylosing spondylitis (dated by TCRdb to the late 2010s). For context, the study as a whole: The study set out to find disease-linked TCR variants by profiling T cell receptor beta repertoires in ankylosing spondylitis patients and healthy donors. The whole study cohort included some 100 healthy donors and about two dozen ankylosing spondylitis patients. Peripheral blood samples were taken, and synovial fluid was additionally collected from ankylosing spondylitis patients.

Sequenced on an Illumina HiSeq 2500. Quantitative 5'-RACE with molecular barcodes was used to prepare TCR beta libraries. On the study's bioinformatics: To identify disease-linked TCR variants, a new computational method was used, one built on a probabilistic model of VDJ rearrangement. The public sequencing data were trimmed at Q25 with fastp and processed into clonotypes with MiXCR by TCRdb, which kept only in-frame beta chains. Identical CDR3 protein sequences are pooled into one entry, listed with their most common genes and DNA. The V and J calls, along with clone size, are taken from TCRdb and not from the paper's own processing. This sample has 470,000 or so distinct CDR3 sequences in its table, and about 24% of those were observed once. The ten largest make up 0.89% of the sample. Overall study outcomes, separate from this receptor: The disease-linked clones had a CD8+ phenotype and were found at relatively low frequencies in peripheral blood. A TCR beta motif of about 8 highly homologous amino acid variants appeared characteristic of blood from ankylosing spondylitis patients. According to the report, matched synovial fluid samples from ankylosing spondylitis patients were significantly enriched for the disease-linked clones. Some motif variants were previously reported in synovial fluid and blood of reactive arthritis patients, suggesting common disease-initiation mechanisms.

This clonotype originated in a male donor with ankylosing spondylitis. Recombination joined TRBV11-2 with TRBJ2-1; the D assignment is uncertain and may be TRBD1 or TRBD2, with 6 bases supporting each. The sample comprised blood, either unsorted or a sorted T cell fraction (not recorded which). At the DNA level, the sequence is TGTGCCAGCAGCAACCTAGGGGGGAGGCCCTACAATGAGCAGTTCTTC. The encoded protein is CASSNLGGRPYNEQFF.